The sequence of this T cell receptor beta chain was determined in a study of OX40 agonist ivuxolimab in advanced cancers. This CDR3 region has 12 residues. V was trimmed by 7 bases and J by 3 bases, leaving 9 bases between them. Germline values: CDR1 MGHDK, CDR2 SYGVNS. Assay: immunoSEQ multiplex PCR; the TCRdb copy retains only in-frame clones and omits some. This sample has roughly 76,000 clones, with 88% found just once. The receptor was derived from an adult with an advanced solid tumor such as melanoma, head and neck, liver or kidney cancer. The sequencing used CD4+ or CD8+ T cells sorted from blood, collected in a trial of the OX40 agonist ivuxolimab. The chain uses TRBV25-1 and TRBJ1-2; D is ambiguous. CDR3 loop: CASKGGYYGYTF. Written as DNA, the CDR3 is TGTGCCAGCAAAGGAGGGTACTATGGCTACACCTTC.